A selection of T cell receptor beta chains follows, all from one sample in a study of T cell responses to AZD1222 COVID-19 vaccine. Produced via immunoSEQ multiplex PCR; TCRdb's table is partial and in-frame only. In the table there are roughly 150,000 clones, 90% of which are singletons. The starting material was peripheral blood, obtained on day 0 of AZD1222 vaccination. The receptors come from an adult in good health. Both conserved end residues are part of each CDR3. The D gene is left open where the match is weak. Size tells how often a clone was seen (once, few, many) or the class of an expanded clone, and some rows leave it out.

>TRBJ2-5|-|TRBV7-6|-|15
TGTGCCAGCAGCCTTGACTTCGGGGTCCGGGAGACCCAGTACTTC
CASSLDFGVRETQYF
>TRBJ1-4|TRBD1|TRBV5-1|-|14
TGCGCCAGCAGATCCACAGGGGGAAATGAAAAACTGTTTTTT
CASRSTGGNEKLFF
>TRBJ1-5|-|TRBV19|-|14
TGTGCCAGTAGTATAGAGACCGGGTGGCAGCCCCAGCATTTT
CASSIETGWQPQHF
>TRBJ2-2|-|TRBV4-2|-|18
TGTGCCAGCAGCCAAGAACTGGCCATTCTCAGTCGAACCGGGGAGCTGTTTTTT
CASSQELAILSRTGELFF
>TRBJ1-5|-|TRBV28|-|18
TGTGCCAGCAGCTTAGAAACGGGGGGCGCGTTTAGCAATCAGCCCCAGCATTTT
CASSLETGGAFSNQPQHF
>TRBJ1-3|-|TRBV5-5|-|16
TGTGCCAGCAGCTTCCGGACAGACTCGGCTGGAAACACCATATATTTT
CASSFRTDSAGNTIYF
>TRBJ1-1|-|TRBV11-1|-|15
TGTGCCAGCAGCGGAAACAGGGTTATCGACACTGAAGCTTTCTTT
CASSGNRVIDTEAFF
>TRBJ2-7|-|TRBV3-1/TRBV3-2|-|17
TGTGCCAGCAGCCAAGAGGGCTGGGCTGCCGCAACGTACGAGCAGTACTTC
CASSQEGWAAATYEQYF
>TRBJ1-5|TRBD1|TRBV4-2|-|18
TGTGCCAGCAGCCAACCCGATTCACAGGGGGCGCGAAATCAGCCCCAGCATTTT
CASSQPDSQGARNQPQHF
>TRBJ1-1|-|TRBV9|-|16
TGTGCCAGCAGCGTAGCTGGAATTGGAGAGAACACTGAAGCTTTCTTT
CASSVAGIGENTEAFF
>TRBJ1-2|-|TRBV28|-|13
TGTGCCAGCAGTTTTGGCAAAAACTATGGCTACACCTTC
CASSFGKNYGYTF
>TRBJ1-1|TRBD1|TRBV9|once|14
TGTGCCAGCAGCGTCGAGGGGGCGAAGTCTGAAGCTTTCTTT
CASSVEGAKSEAFF
>TRBJ2-1|TRBD2|TRBV11-1|-|16
TGTGCCAGCAGCTTTCTAACTAGCGGGAGTGATAATGAGCAGTTCTTC
CASSFLTSGSDNEQFF
>TRBJ1-2|TRBD1|TRBV4-3|-|15
TGCGCCAGCAGCCATCACAGACAGGGTCCGTATGGCTACACCTTC
CASSHHRQGPYGYTF
>TRBJ2-5|TRBD2|TRBV6-2/TRBV6-3|-|15
TGTGCCAGCAGTTTTTGGCGGGAGGCTAAAGAGACCCAGTACTTC
CASSFWREAKETQYF
>TRBJ2-5|-|TRBV11-1|-|11
TGTGCCAGCAGCTACCAAGAGACCCAGTACTTC
CASSYQETQYF
>TRBJ2-1|TRBD1|TRBV28|few|14
TGTGCCAGCAGTAGACAGGGGGTCAACAATGAGCAGTTCTTC
CASSRQGVNNEQFF
>TRBJ1-5|-|TRBV10-3|-|14
TGTGCCATCAGTGAGGGCAGGAAGGGGCAGCCCCAGCATTTT
CAISEGRKGQPQHF
>TRBJ1-2|-|TRBV7-2|-|15
TGTGCCAGCAGCTTAGTGTTTGGGACACCGTTTGGCTACACCTTC
CASSLVFGTPFGYTF
>TRBJ2-3|-|TRBV7-8|-|13
TGTGCCAGCAGCATCGAGTGGGGTGATACGCAGTATTTT
CASSIEWGDTQYF
>TRBJ1-2|-|TRBV27|-|13
TGTGCCAGCAGTTTGGGCAGGGGTTATGGCTACACCTTC
CASSLGRGYGYTF
>TRBJ2-2|-|TRBV7-2|-|12
TGTGCCAGCAGCTTAAAAAGCGGGGAGCTGTTTTTT
CASSLKSGELFF
>TRBJ2-3|-|TRBV3-1/TRBV3-2|-|11
TGTGCCAGCAGCCAATCCGATACGCAGTATTTT
CASSQSDTQYF
>TRBJ1-3|-|TRBV30|-|14
TGTGCCTGGAGTGAGGAGCACTCTGGAAACACCATATATTTT
CAWSEEHSGNTIYF
>TRBJ2-7|-|TRBV15|-|14
TGTGCCACCAGCAGAGAAACCGCAGGGTACGAGCAGTACTTC
CATSRETAGYEQYF
>TRBJ1-5|TRBD1|TRBV28|-|15
TGTGCCAGCAGAGTAGCCGGGACAGGAAATCAGCCCCAGCATTTT
CASRVAGTGNQPQHF
>TRBJ1-1|-|TRBV3-1/TRBV3-2|-|15
TGTGCCAGCAGCCATAACAACAGGATGAACACTGAAGCTTTCTTT
CASSHNNRMNTEAFF
>TRBJ1-2|-|TRBV7-6|once|15
TGTGCCAGCAGCTTAGACGAGGACCTGGGCTATGGCTACACCTTC
CASSLDEDLGYGYTF
>TRBJ1-1|TRBD1|TRBV27|-|15
TGTGCCAGCAGTTTATGGGGACAGGGGGCCGCTGAAGCTTTCTTT
CASSLWGQGAAEAFF
>TRBJ2-2|-|TRBV6-5|-|15
TGTGCCAGCAGTTACTCGACTGTTTGGTCCGGGGAGCTGTTTTTT
CASSYSTVWSGELFF
>TRBJ1-5|-|TRBV19|-|14
TGTGCCAGTAGTATCGCTGGAGACAATCAGCCCCAGCATTTT
CASSIAGDNQPQHF
>TRBJ2-1|-|TRBV7-3|-|15
TGTGCCAGCAGCTTAACGTGGGGCCTTTACAATGAGCAGTTCTTC
CASSLTWGLYNEQFF
>TRBJ1-1|-|TRBV29-1|-|14
TGCAGCGTTCCCGGACAGAGTAAGAACACTGAAGCTTTCTTT
CSVPGQSKNTEAFF
>TRBJ1-5|TRBD1|TRBV19|-|14
TGTGCCAGTAGGAAAGACAGGGTTAAGCAGCCCCAGCATTTT
CASRKDRVKQPQHF
>TRBJ2-5|TRBD1|TRBV15|-|16
TGTGCCACCAGCACCTTGACAGGGGGCATGATGGAGACCCAGTACTTC
CATSTLTGGMMETQYF
>TRBJ1-3|TRBD1|TRBV2|-|16
TGTGCCAGCAACAGACAGGGGGCGTTGGCTGGAAACACCATATATTTT
CASNRQGALAGNTIYF
>TRBJ2-2|TRBD2|TRBV7-3|-|16
TGTGCCAGCAGCCTCCCCGGGGGGGGAGGAACCGGGGAGCTGTTTTTT
CASSLPGGGGTGELFF
>TRBJ1-2|-|TRBV5-6|-|13
TGTGCCAGCAGCTTGGTCGAAGTAAGAGGCTACACCTTC
CASSLVEVRGYTF
>TRBJ2-3|TRBD2|TRBV6-4|-|16
TGTGCCAGCAGTGGGCAAGCGGGAGGGCCTACAGATACGCAGTATTTT
CASSGQAGGPTDTQYF
>TRBJ2-7|-|TRBV19|-|15
TGTGCCAGTAGGGGGGGTGGAGGAAACTACTACGAGCAGTACTTC
CASRGGGGNYYEQYF
>TRBJ2-2|-|TRBV10-3|-|16
TGTGCCATCAGTCTGACCCCGGGCAGGGGGGACGGGGAGCTGTTTTTT
CAISLTPGRGDGELFF